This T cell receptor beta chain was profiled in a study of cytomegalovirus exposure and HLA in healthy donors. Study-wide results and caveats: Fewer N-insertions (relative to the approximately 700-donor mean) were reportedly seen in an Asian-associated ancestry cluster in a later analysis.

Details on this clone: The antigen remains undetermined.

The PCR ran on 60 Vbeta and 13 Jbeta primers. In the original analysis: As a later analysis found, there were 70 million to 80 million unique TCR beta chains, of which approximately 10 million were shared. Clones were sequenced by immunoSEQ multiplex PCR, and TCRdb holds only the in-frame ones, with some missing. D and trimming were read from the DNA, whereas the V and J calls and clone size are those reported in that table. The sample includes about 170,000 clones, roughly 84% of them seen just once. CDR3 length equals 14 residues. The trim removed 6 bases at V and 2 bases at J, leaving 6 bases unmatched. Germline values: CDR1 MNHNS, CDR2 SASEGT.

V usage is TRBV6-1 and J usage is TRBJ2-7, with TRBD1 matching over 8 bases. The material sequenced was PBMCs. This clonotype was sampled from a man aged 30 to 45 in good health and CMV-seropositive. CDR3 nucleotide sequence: TGTGCCAGCAGAAACAGGGGGATTGCCTACGAGCAGTACTTC. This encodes CASRNRGIAYEQYF.